Described below is a single T cell receptor beta chain sequence and its context. What it binds is not known. Compared with germline, one end of the junction differs, possibly owing to a read error. The data were taken from a study of cytomegalovirus exposure and HLA in healthy donors. Study outcomes and limitations: In a later analysis, most CMV-associated TCR beta chains appeared HLA-restricted. Sequencing depth roughly uniform across donors was assumed in presence/absence analyses.

This CDR3 contains 14 residues. Germline V gene data show CDR1 as SSHAT and CDR2 as FNYEAQ (reference sequence). Primers for the PCR totalled 60 Vbeta and 13 Jbeta. In the authors' workflow: As a later analysis found, there were 70 million to 90 million unique TCR beta chains, of which some 10 million were shared. Produced via immunoSEQ multiplex PCR; TCRdb's table is partial and in-frame only. From that table come the V and J calls and clone size; the DNA was used to work out D and trimming. This repertoire shows about 130,000 clones, 65% to 75% found once; its top ten account for 5.5% to 7%. This TCR derives from a man between 35 and 55 years old in good health and CMV-seropositive. This sequence joins TRBV7-7 and TRBJ2-5, with 9 bases fitting TRBD2. The sequencing sample was made of PBMCs. The CDR3 is CASSLAGDIETQYF. CDR3 nucleotides: TGTGCTAGCAGCTTAGCGGGGGACATCGAGACCCAGTACTTC. Using reference TRBV7-7 and TRBJ2-5 for the parts outside the CDR3, the full variable domain is GAGVSQSPRYKVTKRGQDVTLRCDPISSHATLYWYQQALGQGPEFLTYFNYEAQPDKSGLPSDRFSAERPEGSISTLTIQRTEQRDSAMYRCASSLAGDIETQYFGPGTRLLVL.